The rows below give T cell receptor beta chains drawn from one sample of a study of cytomegalovirus exposure and HLA in healthy donors. Here immunoSEQ multiplex PCR was the method, and the copy in TCRdb shows in-frame clones only, minus some. Seen here are about 210,000 clones, about 81% observed once, and the top ten hold 5.5% to 7.5%. The sample consisted of PBMCs. These receptors all come from a man in his forties in good health and CMV-seropositive. Each CDR3 is given with its conserved first and last residue. D genes are given only for firm matches. Clone size, where shown, is once, few, many, or a class for clones that have expanded.

cdr3_nt,cdr3_aa,j_call,v_call,clone_size,d_call,cdr3_length
TGTGCCAGCAGCAGGGGGGGTGACACTGAAGCTTTCTTT,CASSRGGDTEAFF,TRBJ1-1,TRBV7-9,-,-,13
TGTGCCAGCAGCTTAACGGGGGGTACTGGAGGTACGCAGTATTTT,CASSLTGGTGGTQYF,TRBJ2-3,TRBV7-6,-,TRBD2,15
TGTGCCAGCTCACAGCAGGACTACACTGAAGCTTTCTTT,CASSQQDYTEAFF,TRBJ1-1,TRBV18,-,-,13
TGTGCCAGCAGCCGGACAGGATCAAACTATGGCTACACCTTC,CASSRTGSNYGYTF,TRBJ1-2,TRBV6-5,-,TRBD1,14
TGTGCCAGCAGCTTAGCCTCTCGGGAGGGCCCTGAATCCTACAATGAGCAGTTCTTC,CASSLASREGPESYNEQFF,TRBJ2-1,TRBV11-2,once,TRBD2,19
TGCAGCGTTGTATATAGCGGGGGTAGGGAGACCCAGTACTTC,CSVVYSGGRETQYF,TRBJ2-5,TRBV29-1,once,TRBD2,14
TGCGCCAGCAGCCAAACTAGTAATGAAAAACTGTTTTTT,CASSQTSNEKLFF,TRBJ1-4,TRBV5-1,-,-,13
TGCAGCGTTGAAGATCATCCGGAGAGCTCCTACAATGAGCAGTTCTTC,CSVEDHPESSYNEQFF,TRBJ2-1,TRBV29-1,-,-,16
TGTGCCACACAGGGGCCAGGAGGGACTGAAGCTTTCTTT,CATQGPGGTEAFF,TRBJ1-1,TRBV2,-,TRBD1,13
TGTGCCAGCAGTGAATTATGGCGAAGCGGAGAGGATGAGCAGTTCTTC,CASSELWRSGEDEQFF,TRBJ2-1,TRBV25-1,-,-,16
TGCAGCACGACAAGCCAACTTCAAGAGACCCAGTACTTC,CSTTSQLQETQYF,TRBJ2-5,TRBV29-1,-,-,13
TGTGCCAGCAGCGTAGGTGGGGACTACACCTACGAGCAGTACTTC,CASSVGGDYTYEQYF,TRBJ2-7,TRBV7-7,-,TRBD2,15
TGTGCCATCAGTGGACAGGGACAAGAGACCCAGTACTTC,CAISGQGQETQYF,TRBJ2-5,TRBV10-3,-,TRBD1,13
TGCGCCAGCAGCTGGGACAGAGTGAACACTGAAGCTTTCTTT,CASSWDRVNTEAFF,TRBJ1-1,TRBV5-1,-,TRBD1,14
TGTGCCAGCAGTTCCCTAGCACCTAGCAATCAGCCCCAGCATTTT,CASSSLAPSNQPQHF,TRBJ1-5,TRBV27,-,-,15
TGTGCCACCAGCACTGGGACTAGCGGGAGGGCGAGCACAGATACGCAGTATTTT,CATSTGTSGRASTDTQYF,TRBJ2-3,TRBV15,-,TRBD2,18
TGTGCCAGCAGCTTGGTTGGGACAGGGGGCGTCACCATATATTTT,CASSLVGTGGVTIYF,TRBJ1-3,TRBV5-8,-,TRBD1,15
TGTGCCAGCAGCTTAGGGAAGCCTAGCGGGGTGTGGCAGTTCTTC,CASSLGKPSGVWQFF,TRBJ2-1,TRBV7-2,-,TRBD2,15
TGTGCCAGCAGTGGAACTAGCGGCCTGCTTTCGGAGCTGTTTTTT,CASSGTSGLLSELFF,TRBJ2-2,TRBV6-1,-,TRBD2,15
TGTGCCAGCAGCTTGGGGACAGGCTCGACTGAAGCTTTCTTT,CASSLGTGSTEAFF,TRBJ1-1,TRBV5-6,few,TRBD1,14